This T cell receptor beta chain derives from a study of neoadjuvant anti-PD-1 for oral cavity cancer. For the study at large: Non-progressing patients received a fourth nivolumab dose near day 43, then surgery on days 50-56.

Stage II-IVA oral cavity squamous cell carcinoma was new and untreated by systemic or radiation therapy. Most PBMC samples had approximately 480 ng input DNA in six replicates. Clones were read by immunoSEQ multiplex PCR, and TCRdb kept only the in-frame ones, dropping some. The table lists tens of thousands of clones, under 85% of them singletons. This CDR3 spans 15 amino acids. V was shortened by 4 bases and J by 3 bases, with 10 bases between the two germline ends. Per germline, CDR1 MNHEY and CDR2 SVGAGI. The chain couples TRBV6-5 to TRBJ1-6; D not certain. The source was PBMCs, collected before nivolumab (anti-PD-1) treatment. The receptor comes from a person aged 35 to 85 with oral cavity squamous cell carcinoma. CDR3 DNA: TGTGCCAGCAGTTTCCTGTCCCTCTATAATTCACCCCTCCACTTT. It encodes CASSFLSLYNSPLHF.